This T cell receptor beta chain came from a study of a mutant IDH1 vaccine in newly diagnosed glioma. Overall study: Treated individuals were around 60% male and about 40% female, averaging approximately 40 years of age. Previous treatment comprised radiotherapy, temozolomide, or both, mostly both.

Documented time point: baseline, week 1 (first vaccination visit). The treatment was: pre-vaccination baseline after standard-of-care therapy. CDR3 length: 14 amino acids. Germline CDR1 reads LNHDA; CDR2 reads SQIVND (reference sequence). V shed 4 bases and J shed 2 bases, with 11 bases lying between them. Libraries were prepared by immunoSEQ multiplex PCR; TCRdb keeps only in-frame clonotypes and omits some of them. The table includes tens of thousands of clones, around 80% detected once. In its sample, this clone was seen once. Its antigen is unknown. Overall study findings and caveats: The occurrence of vaccine-induced immune responses was seen in over 85% of patients.

V and J are TRBV19 and TRBJ1-1; D perhaps matches TRBD1 (5 bases). The sample here was PBMCs, taken from a glioma patient treated with radiotherapy, temozolomide or both. The sequence came from a middle-aged woman with glioma. CDR3 nucleotides: TGTGCCAGTAGTAAACAGGTTGATAACACTGAAGCTTTCTTT. It translates to CASSKQVDNTEAFF.